The sample holds a few counts of the clone carrying this T cell receptor (beta chain). Antigen: not known. The data were obtained in a study of CD8 T cells in ankylosing spondylitis. Germline assignment: CDR1 ENHRY and CDR2 SYGVKD. J gave up 7 bases and V 10 bases, and 13 bases lay outside the gene matches. This CDR3 has 14 residues. Researchers built TCR beta libraries using quantitative 5'-RACE with molecular barcodes. Each CDR3 protein gets one entry after TCRdb re-called the 5' RACE reads with MiXCR. Counted here are around 490,000 distinct CDR3 sequences, about 5% occurring once; the ten biggest clones make up under 4.5%. General study points: Prior work had noted some motif variants in reactive arthritis blood and synovial fluid. It appeared that ankylosing spondylitis blood was characterized by a TCR beta motif of several highly homologous variants. Disease-linked clones were CD8+ and relatively rare in peripheral blood. According to the report, clones linked to the disease were significantly enriched in matched synovial fluid samples taken from ankylosing spondylitis patients.

The sequenced sample consisted of blood, either unsorted or a sorted T cell fraction (not recorded which). The source is a male donor with ankylosing spondylitis. The rearrangement links TRBV10-3 to TRBJ2-3, with TRBD2 matching over 8 bases. The CDR3 nucleotides read TGTGCCACCAGGAGCGGACTAGCAGATTATACGCAGTATTTT. Its protein is CATRSGLADYTQYF.